Following are 19 T cell receptor beta chains from one sample sequenced in a study of Tregs in tolerant kidney transplant recipients. Profiling relied on immunoSEQ multiplex PCR, and the TCRdb table lists in-frame clones only, not all of them. This table holds approximately 41,000 clones, 95% found once. These TCRs' antigens remain unknown. The material sequenced was Tregs from blood cultured with allogeneic cells. The origin of the receptors is a human donor in good health.

The count of this clone is one. This chain connects TRBV5-1 to TRBJ2-1; possibly TRBD1 or TRBD2 for D (6 bases each). The CDR3 has 13 residues. The germline gives CDR1 SGHRS, CDR2 YFSETQ. Trimming shortened V by 4 bases and J by 9 bases, and 14 bases separated the two germline ends. The DNA for the CDR3 is TGCGCCAGCAGCAGGGGGGTCCAGGGTGAGCAGTTCTTC. This codes for CASSRGVQGEQFF.

V usage is TRBV7-2 and J usage is TRBJ2-5, with D maybe TRBD1 (6 bases). Germline V CDR1 and CDR2: SGHTA, FQGNSA. The CDR3 has 16 amino acids. Trimming left V 0 bases short and J 2 bases short, with 13 bases between. Here the CDR3 reads CASSLAGTRIQETQYF. The CDR3, as DNA: TGTGCCAGCAGCTTAGCTGGGACACGGATTCAAGAGACCCAGTACTTC.

V gene TRBV6-6 combines with J gene TRBJ1-1, with D perhaps TRBD1 (6 bases). Deletions cut 2 bases from V and 4 bases from J, with 17 bases between. The CDR3 length is 16 residues. Germline V lookup: CDR1 MNHNY, CDR2 SVGAGI (reference sequence). The CDR3 DNA follows: TGTGCCAGCAGTTACGCGACAGGCCGGAAGACCACTGAAGCTTTCTTT. Protein product: CASSYATGRKTTEAFF.

The chain is built from TRBV30 and TRBJ1-2, with 9 bases fitting TRBD1. The V gene's germline CDR1 is GTSNPN and CDR2 SVGIG (reference sequence). The CDR3 extends over 16 amino acids. Germline trimming cut 0 bases from V and 8 bases from J; bases unmatched to any gene: 13. Written as DNA, the CDR3 is TGTGCCTGGAGTGTAAGGGGGACAGGGCTCTGGCAGGGCTACACCTTC. It encodes CAWSVRGTGLWQGYTF.

The V gene is TRBV6-5, the J gene TRBJ2-7; TRBD2 might be the D (5 bases). Trimming left V 0 bases short and J 6 bases short, with 12 bases between. Germline V gene lookup returns CDR1 MNHEY and CDR2 SVGAGI. The CDR3 has 14 residues. The CDR3 protein is CASSYSYSRGEQYF. The CDR3 DNA reads as TGTGCCAGCAGTTACTCTTACTCACGGGGCGAGCAGTACTTC.

The rearrangement links TRBV7-3 to TRBJ2-7; D is undetermined. Germline lookup yields CDR1 SGHTA and CDR2 FQGTGA. The CDR3 is 13 amino acids. The V gene lost 1 base and the J gene lost 3 bases, with 7 bases spanning the gap. CDR3 sequence reads: CASSLNNGYEQYF. The CDR3 region has the DNA TGTGCCAGCAGCTTAAATAACGGCTACGAGCAGTACTTC.

The chain employs TRBV19 and TRBJ2-2; D not certain. The CDR3 contains 13 residues. V shed 7 bases and J shed 8 bases, with 14 bases lying between them. CDR1 LNHDA and CDR2 SQIVND come from the germline V gene (reference sequence). The CDR3 coding sequence is TGTGCCAGTACACCGAAGTCCGGGGGGGAGCTGTTTTTT. Translating gives CASTPKSGGELFF.

This clone was observed a single time. The chain employs TRBV10-3 and TRBJ1-5; no clear D gene. CDR3 size: 15 residues. V gave up 0 bases and J gave up 3 bases, with 9 bases separating them. From germline, CDR1 is ENHRY and CDR2 SYGVKD. The CDR3 DNA reads TGTGCCATCAGTGAGTCGGCCAGACTCAATCAGCCCCAGCATTTT. This codes for CAISESARLNQPQHF.

There are a few counts of this clone. The V call is TRBV2, the J call TRBJ2-5; 8 bases map to TRBD2. Germline assignment: CDR1 SNHLY and CDR2 FYNNEI. The V segment lost 11 bases and the J segment 0 bases; nucleotides outside the gene matches: 8. The CDR3 length is 14 residues. The CDR3 DNA is TGTGCCTCCGACCCGGGGGGGGACCAAGAGACCCAGTACTTC. Protein: CASDPGGDQETQYF.

The genes are TRBV23-1 and TRBJ1-2; TRBD1 agrees at 7 bases. TRBV23-1 is treated as an ORF (open reading frame) with a function not yet certain. The V segment lost 4 bases and the J segment 3 bases; nucleotides outside the gene matches: 14. The length of the CDR3 is 17 residues. Here the CDR3 DNA reads TGCGCCAGCAGTCGAGGTGATGACAGGGTGGCGGACTATGGCTACACCTTC. Translation: CASSRGDDRVADYGYTF.

The rearrangement uses TRBV7-8 and TRBJ2-3, with TRBD1 matching over 10 bases. After removal of 6 bases from V and 4 bases from J, the junction contained 4 bases not matched to a gene. In germline, CDR1 is SGHVS, CDR2 FQNEAQ. The CDR3 has 14 amino acids. The CDR3 DNA reads TGTGCCAGCAGTGACAGGGGGCCCCCAGATACGCAGTATTTT. Amino acid sequence: CASSDRGPPDTQYF.

The chain links TRBV5-1 to TRBJ1-1, with 7 bases identical to TRBD1. This CDR3 region has 14 residues. V lost 3 bases, J lost 5 bases, and 7 bases stayed unmatched. The germline CDR1 and CDR2 sequences are SGHRS and YFSETQ. CDR3 residues: CASSSTGWVTEAFF. In DNA form, the CDR3 reads TGCGCCAGCAGCTCGACAGGGTGGGTTACTGAAGCTTTCTTT.

The chain carries TRBV13 and TRBJ2-3; D is unresolved. CDR1 PRHDT and CDR2 FYEKMQ come from the germline V gene (reference sequence). This CDR3 comprises 17 residues. Deletions cut 5 bases from V and 4 bases from J, with 22 bases between. The CDR3 sequence: CASSLQSTWGNADTQYF. Here the CDR3 DNA reads TGTGCCAGCAGCCTTCAGAGCACATGGGGTAACGCAGATACGCAGTATTTT.

V and J are TRBV5-1 and TRBJ2-2; D uncertain. Trimming cost V 3 bases and J 0 bases, with 6 bases left between them. The CDR3 covers 14 residues. Germline V lookup: CDR1 SGHRS, CDR2 YFSETQ. The CDR3 DNA reads as TGCGCCAGCAGCTCACTTACGAACACCGGGGAGCTGTTTTTT. Protein product: CASSSLTNTGELFF. Full variable domain (missing parts from reference TRBV5-1 and TRBJ2-2): KAGVTQTPRYLIKTRGQQVTLSCSPISGHRSVSWYQQTPGQGLQFLFEYFSETQRNKGNFPGRFSGRQFSNSRSEMNVSTLELGDSALYLCASSSLTNTGELFFGEGSRLTVL.

This clone has a single count. This chain uses TRBV7-8 with TRBJ2-1; D possibly corresponds to TRBD2 (6 bases). V was pared by 5 bases and J by 6 bases, with 20 bases between. Germline CDR1 reads SGHVS; CDR2 reads FQNEAQ. This CDR3 spans 16 amino acids. The CDR3 loop reads CASSLLSGDGGNEQFF. CDR3 coding DNA: TGTGCCAGCAGCCTTCTTAGCGGAGACGGGGGCAATGAGCAGTTCTTC.

The chain recombines TRBV7-3 with TRBJ2-7, with D possibly matching TRBD2 (5 bases). V lost 1 base to trimming and J lost 7 bases, with 14 bases between them. This CDR3 has 14 amino acids. The V gene's germline CDR1 is SGHTA and CDR2 FQGTGA. CDR3 nucleotides: TGTGCCAGCAGCTTAAATCCCGCTAGCCAGGAGCAGTACTTC. It translates to CASSLNPASQEQYF.

This chain uses TRBV5-4 with TRBJ1-2; D call uncertain. Germline V gene lookup returns CDR1 SGHNT and CDR2 YYREEE (reference sequence). The V end lost 0 bases, the J end lost 5 bases, and 8 bases lay between the germline ends. CDR3 size: 13 residues. The CDR3 coding sequence is TGTGCCAGCAGCTTGGTTGAAGGGTATGGCTACACCTTC. Protein sequence: CASSLVEGYGYTF.

The rearrangement joins TRBV27 to TRBJ2-2; 8 bases agree with TRBD1. Germline lookup yields CDR1 MNHEY and CDR2 SMNVEV (reference sequence). V shed 4 bases, J shed 1 base, and the junction held 8 bases outside the gene matches. This CDR3 comprises 17 residues. The CDR3 DNA reads TGTGCCAGCAGTTCGCAGACAGGGGCATTGAACACCGGGGAGCTGTTTTTT. It encodes CASSSQTGALNTGELFF.

The chain's CDR3 is CASSTRVGNTEAFF. CDR3 nucleotides: TGTGCCAGTAGTACGAGGGTAGGGAACACTGAAGCTTTCTTT. J is TRBJ1-1 and V is TRBV19; no clear D. This CDR3 comprises 14 residues. V was trimmed by 4 bases and J by 1 base, leaving 10 bases between them. Germline V CDR1 and CDR2: LNHDA, SQIVND (reference sequence).